A single sample is the source of the 5 T cell receptor beta chains below, sequenced in a study of PD-1 and CTLA-4 blockade in melanoma. Assay: immunoSEQ multiplex PCR; the TCRdb copy retains only in-frame clones and omits some. Among around 31,000 clones, roughly nine tenths were seen once, and the ten largest hold more than 5.5%. The source was CD8+ T cells from peripheral blood, collected from a patient given anti-PD-1 treatment. These TCRs come from a human donor with melanoma.

CDR3 bases: TGTGCCAGCAGCCCCGTACTAGCGGGGAACAATGAGCAGTTCTTC. This encodes CASSPVLAGNNEQFF. The chain joins TRBV7-9 to TRBJ2-1, with 10 positions matching TRBD2. V was pared by 5 bases and J by 5 bases, with 6 bases of the junction left unmatched. The length of the CDR3 is 15 residues. The germline gives CDR1 SEHNR, CDR2 FQNEAQ (reference sequence).

This rearrangement joins TRBV5-4 to TRBJ2-1; D is unclear. In germline, CDR1 is SGHNT, CDR2 YYREEE (reference sequence). Trimming took off 4 bases at V and 10 bases at J, with 9 bases between the two ends. The CDR3 has 11 residues. DNA of the CDR3: TGTGCCAGCAGCCGTGGGTACGAGCAGTTCTTC. It codes for CASSRGYEQFF.

This chain joins TRBV4-1 and TRBJ1-1; weak D call: TRBD1 (5 bases). The CDR3 length is 16 residues. Germline loops: CDR1 MGHRA, CDR2 YSYEKL. V lost 1 base to trimming and J lost 0 bases, with 12 bases between them. The CDR3 sequence is CASSQVGTLLNTEAFF. The CDR3 DNA is TGCGCCAGCAGCCAAGTAGGGACCCTTTTGAACACTGAAGCTTTCTTT.

This clone has a handful of counts. CDR3 sequence (DNA): TGTGCCAGCAGCGTAGTAGAGGACGCTAACTATGGCTACACCTTC. It translates to CASSVVEDANYGYTF. This chain links TRBV9 with TRBJ1-2; no clear D. Germline V CDR1 and CDR2: SGDLS, YYNGEE. CDR3 length: 15 amino acids. V lost 0 bases, J lost 0 bases, and 9 bases lay in between.

The rearrangement links TRBV19 to TRBJ2-1; 8 bases are shared with TRBD1. This CDR3 contains 10 residues. Germline assignment: CDR1 LNHDA and CDR2 SQIVND (reference sequence). With 11 bases clipped from V and 8 bases from J, the junction kept 2 bases outside the gene matches. CDR3 bases: TGTGCCTCAGGGGGCGATGAGCAGTTCTTC. It translates to CASGGDEQFF.